This is a list of T cell receptor beta chains from one sample in a study of OX40 agonist ivuxolimab in advanced cancers. Libraries were prepared by immunoSEQ multiplex PCR; TCRdb keeps only in-frame clonotypes and omits some of them. The sample has under 25,000 clones, approximately 80% seen once. This specimen was CD4+ or CD8+ T cells sorted from blood, taken in a trial of the OX40 agonist ivuxolimab. Receptors originate from an adult with an advanced solid tumor such as melanoma, head and neck, liver or kidney cancer. Each CDR3 is given with its conserved first and last residue. The D gene is left open where the match is weak. Size is stated for part of the rows, as once, few or many counts, or as a class when the clone is expanded.

d_call: TRBD2; clone_size: few; v_call: TRBV10-3; j_call: TRBJ2-1; cdr3_nt: TGTGCCATCAGTGGGACTAGCGGGCCCTACTACAATGAGCAGTTCTTC; cdr3_aa: CAISGTSGPYYNEQFF
d_call: TRBD1; clone_size: .; v_call: TRBV7-9; j_call: TRBJ2-7; cdr3_nt: TGTGCCAGCATCCCCGCCGGGACAGGGATTTACGAGCAGTACTTC; cdr3_aa: CASIPAGTGIYEQYF
d_call: TRBD2; clone_size: once; v_call: TRBV27; j_call: TRBJ2-7; cdr3_nt: TGTGCCAGCAGTTCCGGAGGGACTAGCGTCTACTACGAGCAGTACTTC; cdr3_aa: CASSSGGTSVYYEQYF
d_call: .; clone_size: .; v_call: TRBV6-5; j_call: TRBJ1-3; cdr3_nt: TGTGCCAGCAGTCAGGGGCCTCTGGCGAGAAACACCATATATTTT; cdr3_aa: CASSQGPLARNTIYF
d_call: .; clone_size: .; v_call: TRBV6-5; j_call: TRBJ2-3; cdr3_nt: TGTGCGACCACTCTGGGGGATACGCAGTATTTT; cdr3_aa: CATTLGDTQYF
d_call: .; clone_size: .; v_call: TRBV7-9; j_call: TRBJ2-1; cdr3_nt: TGTGCCAGCAGCCCCAGGCAGGAGCAGTTCTTC; cdr3_aa: CASSPRQEQFF
d_call: TRBD1; clone_size: .; v_call: TRBV9; j_call: TRBJ2-7; cdr3_nt: TGTGCCAGCAGCGTAGGTGGGACAGGGATTTTAAGGGAGCAGTACTTC; cdr3_aa: CASSVGGTGILREQYF
d_call: .; clone_size: .; v_call: TRBV6-1; j_call: TRBJ1-3; cdr3_nt: TGTGCCAGCAGTGCGCAGCCCGCTACTGGAAACACCATATATTTT; cdr3_aa: CASSAQPATGNTIYF
d_call: TRBD2; clone_size: .; v_call: TRBV18; j_call: TRBJ2-3; cdr3_nt: TGTGCCAGCTCACCCCAGGGTACGACTAGCCCCACAGATACGCAGTATTTT; cdr3_aa: CASSPQGTTSPTDTQYF
d_call: .; clone_size: .; v_call: TRBV30; j_call: TRBJ1-3; cdr3_nt: TGTGCTTGGAAAAAAGCTGGAAACACCATATATTTT; cdr3_aa: CAWKKAGNTIYF
d_call: .; clone_size: .; v_call: TRBV7-7; j_call: TRBJ2-7; cdr3_nt: TGTGCCAGCAGCCCCGGCCCAACCTACGAGCAGTACTTC; cdr3_aa: CASSPGPTYEQYF
d_call: TRBD1; clone_size: .; v_call: TRBV10-3; j_call: TRBJ2-3; cdr3_nt: TGTGCCATCAGTGATGGGGGACAGAGAATTGGAGATACGCAGTATTTT; cdr3_aa: CAISDGGQRIGDTQYF
d_call: TRBD2; clone_size: .; v_call: TRBV16; j_call: TRBJ2-1; cdr3_nt: TGTGCCAGCAGCCAATCGGGACTAGCGGGAGATTTTGAGCAGTTCTTC; cdr3_aa: CASSQSGLAGDFEQFF
d_call: .; clone_size: .; v_call: TRBV6-1; j_call: TRBJ1-5; cdr3_nt: TGTGCCAGCAGTGAACAGGGAGGAGGCAATCAGCCCCAGCATTTT; cdr3_aa: CASSEQGGGNQPQHF
d_call: TRBD2; clone_size: .; v_call: TRBV6-6; j_call: TRBJ2-5; cdr3_nt: TGTGCCAGCAGCAGCGGGAGAGGCGGGGAGACCCAGTACTTC; cdr3_aa: CASSSGRGGETQYF
d_call: .; clone_size: .; v_call: TRBV30; j_call: TRBJ1-3; cdr3_nt: TGTGCCTGGAGTGCGTCATTAGGAAACACCATATATTTT; cdr3_aa: CAWSASLGNTIYF